Listed here is a single TCR beta chain. The assay was immunoSEQ multiplex PCR, and TCRdb's table has in-frame clones only and misses some. The sample yields some 27,000 clones, 70% to 85% seen once. Per germline, CDR1 GTSNPN and CDR2 SVGIG (reference sequence). V was pared by 7 bases and J by 6 bases, with 12 bases of the junction left unmatched. This CDR3 comprises 15 residues. Every patient had mismatch repair deficiency by PCR or immunohistochemistry. The TCR-sequenced patients were a few responders to pembrolizumab. This sample stems from a study of PD-1 blockade in mismatch repair-deficient tumors.

Specimen: PBMCs, collected before pembrolizumab treatment. The clonotype originates from an adult with mismatch repair-deficient cancer. The chain links TRBV30 to TRBJ2-1, with 10 bases matching TRBD2. Here the CDR3 DNA reads TGTGCCTACCAACCTCTAGCGGGAGATCTCAATGAGCAGTTCTTC. Translating it yields CAYQPLAGDLNEQFF. Drawing the rest from reference TRBV30 and TRBJ2-1, the complete variable domain is SQTIHQWPATLVQPVGSPLSLECTVEGTSNPNLYWYRQAAGRGLQLLFYSVGIGQISSEVPQNLSASRPQDRQFILSSKKLLLSDSGFYLCAYQPLAGDLNEQFFGPGTRLTVL.